Listed below are T cell receptor beta chains from one sample, sequenced in a study of cytomegalovirus exposure and HLA in healthy donors. Profiling relied on immunoSEQ multiplex PCR, and the TCRdb table lists in-frame clones only, not all of them. The data show some 170,000 clones, with around 85% seen just once and over 2% held by the top ten. The sample taken for sequencing was PBMCs. The receptors derive from a man aged 25-45 years in good health and CMV-seropositive. The CDR3 runs from the conserved cysteine through the conserved F or W.

V	J	CDR3
TRBV5-1	TRBJ1-2	CASSPGTANYGYTF
TRBV6-1	TRBJ2-7	CASIRDRGSYEQYF
TRBV5-1	TRBJ2-3	CASSLNDRGSSVHSTQYF
TRBV18	TRBJ2-2	CASSQLQGNTGELFF
TRBV7-2	TRBJ2-2	CASSQAGAGTGELFF
TRBV29-1	TRBJ1-2	CSHLGGPDGYTF
TRBV6-5	TRBJ2-3	CASSFLTSGGADTQYF
TRBV6-5	TRBJ1-2	CASSYSGGGANYGYTF
TRBV27	TRBJ2-5	CASRATAWYQETQYF
TRBV5-1	TRBJ2-3	CASSFTSGGLYF
TRBV6-5	TRBJ1-2	CASRRSAGLYGYTF
TRBV4-3	TRBJ2-1	CASSQGGPGEGNEQFF
TRBV4-3	TRBJ1-1	CASSHQDFTQGNTEAFF
TRBV6-4	TRBJ1-2	CASSEKGTGNYGYTF
TRBV13	TRBJ1-1	CASSEVPNTEAFF
TRBV9	TRBJ2-4	CASSGGSRGGAFQNIQYF
TRBV13	TRBJ1-1	CASSGLGENTEAFF
TRBV27	TRBJ2-7	CASSSLGTGEHF
TRBV4-1	TRBJ1-4	CASSLYRAEKLFF
TRBV9	TRBJ1-6	CASSENPAGGSPLHF
TRBV9	TRBJ2-7	CASSGPQGNEQYF
TRBV11-1	TRBJ2-7	CASSPRDLAYEQYF
TRBV4-3	TRBJ2-5	CASSPGGASGQTQYF
TRBV28	TRBJ2-7	CASSPPSAGGGYEQYF
TRBV7-9	TRBJ1-6	CASSFLPGGDSPLHF
TRBV11-2	TRBJ2-7	CASSLQQGFNEQYF
TRBV4-2	TRBJ2-2	CASSFSGGETGELFF
TRBV9	TRBJ2-5	CASSVESGSLQETQYF
TRBV9	TRBJ2-3	CASSALPSGTSTDTQYF
TRBV6-1	TRBJ2-3	CASRTSGISDTQYF
TRBV29-1	TRBJ2-7	CSVGSWDTSYEQYF
TRBV6-1	TRBJ2-1	CASREGLAGGDEQFF
TRBV5-1	TRBJ1-4	CASSLAAGGGTNEKLFF
TRBV7-6	TRBJ2-5	CASSLAAGRETQYF
TRBV11-2	TRBJ1-2	CASRHIRGRPLGYTF
TRBV11-1	TRBJ1-1	CASTRQFGTEAFF
TRBV5-1	TRBJ1-1	CASSLGTVNTEAFF
TRBV5-8	TRBJ1-6	CASSLRDSYSPLHF
TRBV30	TRBJ2-7	CAWSVQGPYEQYF
TRBV4-3	TRBJ1-5	CASSQDHTGRGQPQHF
TRBV4-1	TRBJ1-1	CASSQDPAGDPEAFF
TRBV4-3	TRBJ2-3	CASSRKLAGVPDTQYF
TRBV10-3	TRBJ1-4	CAISEDRGSEKLFF
TRBV2	TRBJ2-7	CASTKPSYEQYF